These 26 T cell receptor beta chains were all obtained from the same sample, sequenced in a study of CD8+ T cells in alopecia areata. Reverse transcription of extracted RNA yielded cDNA, which provided the sequencing template. Profiled with immunoSEQ multiplex PCR; TCRdb holds only in-frame clones, not every one. The sample records 75,000 to 100,000 clones, about 71% being singletons. Treatment of the sample: oral pan-JAK inhibitor, 5-10 mg twice daily. The sequenced sample was CD8+ T cells sorted from blood, obtained between weeks 43 and 45, from a patient treated with tofacitinib. The receptors here all came from a human donor with alopecia areata.

V gene TRBV27 combines with J gene TRBJ2-1; the D is unclear. Germline V lookup: CDR1 MNHEY, CDR2 SMNVEV (reference sequence). CDR3 size: 14 residues. V dropped 3 bases and J dropped 2 bases, with 8 bases sitting between them. The CDR3 bases are TGTGCCAGCAGTTTGGAACAGCCCTACAATGAGCAGTTCTTC. It codes for CASSLEQPYNEQFF.

This clone was counted a few times. The V call is TRBV29-1, the J call TRBJ2-1; 12 positions match TRBD2. Germline trimming cut 7 bases from V and 8 bases from J; bases unmatched to any gene: 9. The CDR3 loop spans 14 amino acids. The germline V gene encodes CDR1 SQVTM and CDR2 ANQGSEA. The CDR3 loop is CSAVLAGGPHEQFF. CDR3 bases: TGCAGCGCAGTCCTAGCGGGGGGGCCACATGAGCAGTTCTTC.

V and J are TRBV7-2 and TRBJ2-1; TRBD2 might be the D (6 bases). This CDR3 region has 15 residues. With 0 bases removed from V and 7 bases from J, the gap between germline ends came to 13 bases. Germline CDR1 is SGHTA and CDR2 is FQGNSA. CDR3 loop: CASSLAGGMLNEQFF. The CDR3 nucleotides read TGTGCCAGCAGCTTAGCGGGGGGAATGTTGAATGAGCAGTTCTTC.

This clone has only one observation. The chain joins TRBV9 to TRBJ1-5; TRBD1 is a possible D gene (5 bases). The CDR3 runs 17 residues. Germline V gives CDR1 SGDLS, CDR2 YYNGEE. Trimming removed 3 bases at V and 0 bases at J, with 16 bases between. CDR3 region: CASSEGTGSYSNQPQHF. CDR3 coding DNA: TGTGCCAGCAGCGAGGGGACCGGGAGTTATAGCAATCAGCCCCAGCATTTT.

This clone has only a few counts. The gene calls are TRBV23-1 and TRBJ1-2, with D uncertain. TRBV23-1 is assigned to the ORF class and has an uncertain function. Deletions cut 5 bases from V and 3 bases from J, with 16 bases between. The CDR3 totals 15 residues. In DNA, the CDR3 is TGCGCCAGCAGTAGGTTTTGGGAGGTTGACTATGGCTACACCTTC. Translating gives CASSRFWEVDYGYTF.

The chain carries TRBV5-1 and TRBJ2-3; D is ambiguous. Germline values: CDR1 SGHRS, CDR2 YFSETQ. With 0 bases removed from V and 2 bases from J, the gap between germline ends came to 7 bases. This CDR3 is 14 amino acids long. The CDR3 region is CASSLAEPTDTQYF. CDR3 DNA: TGCGCCAGCAGCTTGGCTGAGCCCACAGATACGCAGTATTTT.

This clone was found a few times. The chain carries TRBV30 and TRBJ2-1; D is undetermined. V lost 4 bases and J 5 bases, leaving 9 bases between the germline ends. Germline CDR1 is GTSNPN and CDR2 is SVGIG (reference sequence). The CDR3 is 12 residues long. CDR3 sequence (DNA): TGTGCCTGGAAGCTGACCAACAATGAGCAGTTCTTC. It specifies CAWKLTNNEQFF.

The chain carries TRBV30 and TRBJ2-7, with 9 bases aligning to TRBD1. The V segment lost 2 bases and the J segment 3 bases; nucleotides outside the gene matches: 8. The CDR3 is 15 amino acids. The germline CDR1 and CDR2 sequences are GTSNPN and SVGIG (reference sequence). The DNA of the CDR3 is TGTGCCTGGAGTCCCCGGGACAGGGCAAACTACGAGCAGTACTTC. This sequence encodes CAWSPRDRANYEQYF.

J is TRBJ1-1 and V is TRBV7-2; no firm D call. CDR1 is SGHTA and CDR2 is FQGNSA in the germline V gene. V was cut by 2 bases and J by 1 base, with 14 bases left in between. CDR3 size: 16 residues. CDR3 sequence reads: CASSLMGRSGNTEAFF. CDR3 bases: TGTGCCAGCAGCTTAATGGGTAGATCAGGGAACACTGAAGCTTTCTTT.

The chain recombines TRBV23-1 with TRBJ2-3, with a possible D match to TRBD2 (6 bases). TRBV23-1 is given ORF status, its function remaining uncertain. This CDR3 spans 13 amino acids. The ends were cut back, 8 bases at V and 2 bases at J, with 11 bases in the middle. DNA for the CDR3: TGCGCCAGCGGGGGACTCTCCACAGATACGCAGTATTTT. This gives the protein CASGGLSTDTQYF.

This rearrangement joins TRBV7-9 to TRBJ1-2; D is unresolved. Germline V gene sequence: CDR1 SEHNR, CDR2 FQNEAQ (reference sequence). The V and J ends lost 5 bases and 7 bases respectively, with 11 bases between them. This CDR3 region has 12 residues. The CDR3 protein is CASSLEYAGYTF. The CDR3 region has the DNA TGTGCCAGCAGCCTGGAATATGCTGGCTACACCTTC. Complete variable domain (other parts from reference TRBV7-9 and TRBJ1-2): DTGVSQNPRHKITKRGQNVTFRCDPISEHNRLYWYRQTLGQGPEFLTYFQNEAQLEKSRLLSDRFSAERPKGSFSTLEIQRTEQGDSAMYLCASSLEYAGYTFGSGTRLTVV.

V gene TRBV4-1 combines with J gene TRBJ1-2; 8 nucleotides agree with TRBD1. Germline V CDR1 and CDR2: MGHRA, YSYEKL. V shed 9 bases, J shed 7 bases, and the junction held 4 bases outside the gene matches. This CDR3 spans 11 amino acids. CDR3 in amino acids: CARPTGVGYTF. CDR3 DNA: TGCGCCAGGCCGACAGGGGTTGGCTACACCTTC.

The chain links TRBV13 to TRBJ1-5, with a weak D call TRBD1 (5 bases). Germline CDR1 PRHDT, CDR2 FYEKMQ (reference sequence). Trimming shortened V by 2 bases and J by 4 bases, and 6 bases separated the two germline ends. There are 13 residues in the CDR3. CDR3: CASSLRGNQPQHF. For the CDR3, the DNA is TGTGCCAGCAGCTTAAGGGGAAATCAGCCCCAGCATTTT.

This sequence joins TRBV4-3 and TRBJ1-2; D is uncertain. Looked up from germline, CDR1 is LGHNA and CDR2 is YSLEER. V gave up 0 bases and J gave up 2 bases, with 7 bases separating them. CDR3 length equals 14 residues. DNA for the CDR3: TGCGCCAGCAGCCAAGACGGGTCAAACTATGGCTACACCTTC. Translated: CASSQDGSNYGYTF.

This clone showed up many times. The chain recombines TRBV13 with TRBJ2-1; TRBD2 matches at 11 bases. Per the germline V gene, CDR1 is PRHDT and CDR2 is FYEKMQ (reference sequence). This CDR3 is built from 16 residues. The ends lost 5 bases at V and 5 bases at J; junction bases unmatched: 8. CDR3 DNA: TGTGCCAGCAGCCCCCGACTAGCGGGGACCAACAATGAGCAGTTCTTC. Its protein product is CASSPRLAGTNNEQFF. Using reference TRBV13 and TRBJ2-1 for the parts outside the CDR3, the full variable domain is AAGVIQSPRHLIKEKRETATLKCYPIPRHDTVYWYQQGPGQDPQFLISFYEKMQSDKGSIPDRFSAQQFSDYHSELNMSSLELGDSALYFCASSPRLAGTNNEQFFGPGTRLTVL.

The chain is built from TRBV7-3 and TRBJ2-7; D is unclear. Germline V gives CDR1 SGHTA, CDR2 FQGTGA. The CDR3 consists of 9 residues. Trimming pared 2 bases from V and 7 bases from J, leaving 0 bases between. The CDR3 sequence: CASSLEQYF. The CDR3 region has the DNA TGTGCCAGCAGCTTAGAGCAGTACTTC.

DNA of the CDR3: TGTGCCAGCAGTGACCTATATGGAGGGGAGGAGGGTTCCTACACCTTC. It is translated as CASSDLYGGEEGSYTF. This chain connects TRBV6-1 to TRBJ1-2, with D possibly matching TRBD1 (5 bases). V was clipped by 3 bases and J by 10 bases, with 24 bases between them. The germline V gene encodes CDR1 MNHNS and CDR2 SASEGT. There are 16 residues in the CDR3.

This sequence joins TRBV6-5 and TRBJ2-7; tentatively, D is TRBD2 (5 bases). V was pared by 0 bases and J by 2 bases, with 14 bases between. CDR1 MNHEY and CDR2 SVGAGI come from the germline V gene. The CDR3 covers 16 residues. The CDR3 coding sequence is TGTGCCAGCAGTTACTCGAGTGGCGGGTCCACCTACGAGCAGTACTTC. Its protein product is CASSYSSGGSTYEQYF.

The V and J genes are TRBV15 and TRBJ1-1, with a possible D match to TRBD1 (5 bases). The germline V and J ends were trimmed by 0 bases and 3 bases, with 8 bases remaining between them. The germline V gene encodes CDR1 LNHNV and CDR2 YYDKDF (reference sequence). This CDR3 is built from 14 residues. This CDR3 reads CATSRDSGHTEAFF. The CDR3 bases are TGTGCCACCAGCAGAGATTCAGGGCACACTGAAGCTTTCTTT.

This clone appeared once. This chain uses TRBV27 with TRBJ2-3, with TRBD1 matching over 8 bases. Per the germline V gene, CDR1 is MNHEY and CDR2 is SMNVEV (reference sequence). Trimming took 5 bases from V and 5 from J; bases not matched to a gene: 12. There are 16 residues in the CDR3. The CDR3 region is CASSTYHGQGIDTQYF. Written as DNA, the CDR3 is TGTGCCAGCAGTACCTACCACGGACAGGGTATAGATACGCAGTATTTT.

This clone was recorded a few times. This chain joins TRBV29-1 and TRBJ1-2; no clear D. V was clipped by 7 bases and J by 3 bases, with 15 bases between them. The CDR3 runs 13 residues. Per germline, CDR1 SQVTM and CDR2 ANQGSEA. The CDR3 reads CSASTTQDYGYTF. DNA of the CDR3: TGCAGCGCCTCTACGACCCAGGACTATGGCTACACCTTC.

About this clone itself: This CDR3 is also generated by other DNA sequences in the sample. The J gene is TRBJ2-7, the V gene TRBV9, with 9 bases aligning to TRBD1. Germline lookup yields CDR1 SGDLS and CDR2 YYNGEE. V shed 2 bases and J 2 bases; nucleotides not matched to a gene: 2. The CDR3 is made up of 14 amino acids. CDR3: CASSVGDRAYEQYF. CDR3 bases: TGTGCCAGCAGCGTGGGGGACAGGGCCTACGAGCAGTACTTC.

This sequence joins TRBV13 and TRBJ2-7; D gene ambiguous. Trimming pared 0 bases from V and 4 bases from J, leaving 7 bases between. This CDR3 contains 13 residues. The germline V gene has CDR1 PRHDT and CDR2 FYEKMQ (reference sequence). CDR3: CASSLGQEYEQYF. The CDR3 coding sequence is TGTGCCAGCAGCTTAGGCCAGGAGTACGAGCAGTACTTC.

In this sample, this clone turned up once. J is TRBJ1-4 and V is TRBV4-1, with D unclear. Per the germline V gene, CDR1 is MGHRA and CDR2 is YSYEKL. The CDR3 contains 15 residues. V was pared by 0 bases and J by 5 bases, with 10 bases between. CDR3 bases: TGCGCCAGCAGCCAAGAGATGGGAGCGAATGAAAAACTGTTTTTT. Translation: CASSQEMGANEKLFF.

This clone was recorded a few times. The identical CDR3 is also encoded by other nucleotide sequences in the sample. V gene TRBV11-2 combines with J gene TRBJ2-7; 9 positions agree with TRBD1. In germline, CDR1 is SGHAT, CDR2 FQNNGV. The CDR3 runs 14 residues. V was pared by 5 bases and J by 1 base, with 3 bases of the junction left unmatched. The CDR3 DNA reads as TGTGCCAGCAGCCCAGGGACAGGGTCCTACGAGCAGTACTTC. Protein: CASSPGTGSYEQYF.

This rearrangement joins TRBV10-3 to TRBJ2-7, with D possibly being TRBD1 (6 bases). CDR1 and CDR2 (germline): ENHRY, SYGVKD. The germline V and J ends were trimmed by 3 bases and 6 bases, with 12 bases remaining between them. The length of the CDR3 is 13 residues. The DNA of the CDR3 is TGTGCCATCAGTGACACAGGGAGCAGCGAGCAGTACTTC. Amino acid sequence: CAISDTGSSEQYF.